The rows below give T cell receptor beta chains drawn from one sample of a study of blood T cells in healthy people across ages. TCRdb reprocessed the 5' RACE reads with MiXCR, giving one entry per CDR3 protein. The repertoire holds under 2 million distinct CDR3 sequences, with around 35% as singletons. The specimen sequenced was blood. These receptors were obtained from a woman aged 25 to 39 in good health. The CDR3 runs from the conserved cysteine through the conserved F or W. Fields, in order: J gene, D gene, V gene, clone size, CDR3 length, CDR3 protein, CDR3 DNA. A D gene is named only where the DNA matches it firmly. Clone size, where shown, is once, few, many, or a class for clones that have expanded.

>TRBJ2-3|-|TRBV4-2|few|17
CASSQDFSGPGPDTQYF
TGTGCCAGCAGCCAAGATTTTTCTGGTCCGGGGCCAGATACGCAGTATTTT
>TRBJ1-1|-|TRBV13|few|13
CASSFGKNTEAFF
TGTGCCAGCAGCTTTGGCAAGAACACTGAAGCTTTCTTT
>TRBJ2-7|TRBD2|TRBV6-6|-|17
CASITGRTRRDESEQYF
TGTGCCAGCATAACCGGGAGGACTAGGCGGGATGAATCCGAGCAGTACTTC
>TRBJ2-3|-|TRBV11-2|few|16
CASSLAPKRLGDTQYF
TGTGCCAGCAGCTTAGCTCCTAAAAGACTAGGGGATACGCAGTATTTT
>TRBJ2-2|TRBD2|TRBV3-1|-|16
CASSILTSISTGELFF
TGTGCCAGCAGCATCCTGACTAGCATCAGCACCGGGGAGCTGTTTTTT
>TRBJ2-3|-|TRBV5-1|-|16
CASSLGVEGRADTQYF
TGCGCCAGCAGCTTGGGGGTGGAAGGAAGGGCAGATACGCAGTATTTT
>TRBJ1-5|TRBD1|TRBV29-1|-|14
CSVADRGGNQPQHF
TGCAGCGTTGCCGACAGGGGTGGCAATCAGCCCCAGCATTTT
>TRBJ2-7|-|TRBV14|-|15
CASSHGRMKPYEQYF
TGTGCCAGCAGCCACGGACGGATGAAACCCTACGAGCAGTACTTC
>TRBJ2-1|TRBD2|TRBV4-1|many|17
CASSQEASGSSYNEQFF
TGCGCCAGCAGCCAAGAGGCTAGCGGAAGCTCCTACAATGAGCAGTTCTTC
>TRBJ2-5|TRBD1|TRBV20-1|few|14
CSARRTGLRETQYF
TGCAGTGCTAGGAGGACAGGGTTACGAGAGACCCAGTACTTC
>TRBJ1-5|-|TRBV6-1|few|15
CASILQGKGNQPQHF
TGTGCCAGCATTTTGCAGGGGAAAGGGAATCAGCCCCAGCATTTT
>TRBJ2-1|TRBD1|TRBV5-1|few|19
CASSSLPTGATRQGNEQFF
TGCGCCAGCAGCTCTTTACCGACAGGGGCCACCCGCCAAGGCAATGAGCAGTTCTTC
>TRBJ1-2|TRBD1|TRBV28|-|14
CASSSGQIVYGYTF
TGTGCCAGCAGTTCGGGACAGATAGTCTATGGCTACACCTTC
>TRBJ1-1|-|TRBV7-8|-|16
CASSLIDRSMNTEAFF
TGTGCCAGCAGCTTAATTGACAGAAGCATGAACACTGAAGCTTTCTTT
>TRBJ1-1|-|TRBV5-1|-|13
CASSSSSGTEAFF
TGCGCCAGCAGCTCCAGCTCCGGGACAGAAGCTTTCTTT
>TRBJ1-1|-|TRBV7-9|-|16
CASSPRWGAGNTEAFF
TGTGCCAGCAGCCCCCGTTGGGGGGCAGGGAACACTGAAGCTTTCTTT
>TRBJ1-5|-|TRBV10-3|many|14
CASNGQGGNQPQHF
TGTGCCTCGAACGGGCAGGGAGGGAATCAGCCCCAGCATTTT
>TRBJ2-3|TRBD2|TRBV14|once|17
CASSQDTAGGGTDTQYF
TGTGCCAGCAGCCAAGATACAGCGGGGGGCGGCACAGATACGCAGTATTTT
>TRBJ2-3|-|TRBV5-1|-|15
CASSGSGTHTDTQYF
TGCGCCAGCAGCGGCAGCGGGACACACACAGATACGCAGTATTTT